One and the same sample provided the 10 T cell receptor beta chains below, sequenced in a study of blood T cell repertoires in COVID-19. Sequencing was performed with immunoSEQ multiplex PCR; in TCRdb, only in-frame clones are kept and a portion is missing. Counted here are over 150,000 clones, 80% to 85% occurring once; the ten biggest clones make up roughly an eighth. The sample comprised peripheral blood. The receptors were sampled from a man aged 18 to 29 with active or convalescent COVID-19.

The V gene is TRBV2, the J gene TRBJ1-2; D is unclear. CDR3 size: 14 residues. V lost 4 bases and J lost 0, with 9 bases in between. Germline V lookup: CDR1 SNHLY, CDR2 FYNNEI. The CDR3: CASSVSRTNYGYTF. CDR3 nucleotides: TGTGCCAGCAGTGTTTCCAGGACTAACTATGGCTACACCTTC.

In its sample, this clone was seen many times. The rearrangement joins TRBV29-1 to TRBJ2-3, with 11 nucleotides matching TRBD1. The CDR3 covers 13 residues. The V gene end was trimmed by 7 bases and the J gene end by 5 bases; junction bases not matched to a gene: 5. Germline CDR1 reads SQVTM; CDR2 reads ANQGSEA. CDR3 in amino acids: CSAGQGAGDTQYF. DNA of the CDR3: TGCAGCGCAGGACAGGGGGCCGGAGATACGCAGTATTTT.

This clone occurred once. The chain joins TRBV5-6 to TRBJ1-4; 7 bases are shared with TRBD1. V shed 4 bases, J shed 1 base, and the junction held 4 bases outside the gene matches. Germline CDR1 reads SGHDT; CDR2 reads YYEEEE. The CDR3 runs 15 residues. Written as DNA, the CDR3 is TGTGCCAGCAGCGGACAGGCCCTAACTAATGAAAAACTGTTTTTT. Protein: CASSGQALTNEKLFF. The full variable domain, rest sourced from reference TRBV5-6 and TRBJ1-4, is DAGVTQSPTHLIKTRGQQVTLRCSPKSGHDTVSWYQQALGQGPQFIFQYYEEEERQRGNFPDRFSGHQFPNYSSELNVNALLLGDSALYLCASSGQALTNEKLFFGSGTQLSVL.

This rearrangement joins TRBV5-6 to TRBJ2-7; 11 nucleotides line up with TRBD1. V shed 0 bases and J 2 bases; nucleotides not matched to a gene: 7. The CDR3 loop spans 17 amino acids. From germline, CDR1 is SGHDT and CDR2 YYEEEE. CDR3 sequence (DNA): TGTGCCAGCAGCTTGGTGGGGTCGGGACAGGGGGCCTACGAGCAGTACTTC. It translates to CASSLVGSGQGAYEQYF.

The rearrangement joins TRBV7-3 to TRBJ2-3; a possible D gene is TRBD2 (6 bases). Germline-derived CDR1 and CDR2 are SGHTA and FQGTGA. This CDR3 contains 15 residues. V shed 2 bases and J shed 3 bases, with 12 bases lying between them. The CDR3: CASSLRPEGTDTQYF. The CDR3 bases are TGTGCCAGCAGCTTACGCCCGGAGGGGACAGATACGCAGTATTTT. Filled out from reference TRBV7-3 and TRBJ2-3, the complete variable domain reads GAGVSQTPSNKVTEKGKYVELRCDPISGHTALYWYRQSLGQGPEFLIYFQGTGAADDSGLPNDRFFAVRPEGSVSTLKIQRTERGDSAVYLCASSLRPEGTDTQYFGPGTRLTVL.

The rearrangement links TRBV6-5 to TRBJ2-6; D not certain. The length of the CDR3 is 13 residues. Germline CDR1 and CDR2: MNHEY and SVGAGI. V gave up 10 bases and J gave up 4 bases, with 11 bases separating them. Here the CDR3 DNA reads TGTGCCACCCAGCGAGGAGGGGCCAACGTCCTGACTTTC. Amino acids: CATQRGGANVLTF.

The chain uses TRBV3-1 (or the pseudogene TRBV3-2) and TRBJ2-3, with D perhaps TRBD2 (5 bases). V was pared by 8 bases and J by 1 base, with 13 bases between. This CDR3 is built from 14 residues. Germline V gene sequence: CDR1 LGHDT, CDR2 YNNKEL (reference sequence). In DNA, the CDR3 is TGTGCCAGCGGAAGAGGGTGGGGCACAGATACGCAGTATTTT. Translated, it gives CASGRGWGTDTQYF.

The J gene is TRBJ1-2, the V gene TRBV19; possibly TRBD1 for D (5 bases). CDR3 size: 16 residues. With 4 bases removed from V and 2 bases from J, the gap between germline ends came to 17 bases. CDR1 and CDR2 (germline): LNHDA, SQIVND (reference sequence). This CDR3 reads CASSTRTDSLNYGYTF. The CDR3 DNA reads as TGTGCCAGTAGTACACGCACTGACAGCTTAAACTATGGCTACACCTTC.

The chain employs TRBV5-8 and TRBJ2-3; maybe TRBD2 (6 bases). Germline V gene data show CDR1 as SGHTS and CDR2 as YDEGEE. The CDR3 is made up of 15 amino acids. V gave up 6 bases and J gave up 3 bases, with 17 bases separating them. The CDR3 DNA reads TGTGCCAGCATCCGAGCGGAGGGCGGGACAGATACGCAGTATTTT. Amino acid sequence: CASIRAEGGTDTQYF.

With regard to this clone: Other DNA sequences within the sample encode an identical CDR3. The chain's CDR3 is CASSPRTGDQETQYF. CDR3 nucleotides: TGTGCCAGCAGCCCTCGCACGGGAGATCAAGAGACCCAGTACTTC. The chain links TRBV4-2 to TRBJ2-5, with D possibly matching TRBD2 (6 bases). Between the trimmed V and J ends, which lost 4 bases and 2 bases, there was a span of 14 bases. Per germline, CDR1 LGHNA and CDR2 YNFKEQ. CDR3 length equals 15 residues.